Listed below are T cell receptor beta chains from one sample, sequenced in a study of graft-versus-host responses after intestinal transplantation. Only in-frame clones appear in the TCRdb table, and some are missing; sequencing was by immunoSEQ multiplex PCR. The table has 55,000 to 85,000 clones, 80% to 90% seen once. Their antigens remain unidentified. Source: unstimulated CD8+ T cells sorted from spleen or lymph node cells, taken before intestinal transplant. The receptors here all came from a human donor who received an intestinal transplant. CDR3s leave out the opening cysteine and the closing phenylalanine or tryptophan. Fields, in order: CDR3 length, J gene, V gene, CDR3 protein.

>14|TRBJ2-7|TRBV6-1
ASSEARAGGHYEQY
>13|TRBJ2-7|TRBV2
ASIEEGERLRGQY
>14|TRBJ2-3|TRBV27
ASSQDSYRTTDTQY
>14|TRBJ2-5|TRBV10-2
ASSEFVARNRETQY
>12|TRBJ2-1|TRBV6-1
ASSGLLQYNEQF
>12|TRBJ2-7|TRBV7-3
ASSPLGGGDEQY
>11|TRBJ1-1|TRBV5-6
ASSSTVNTEAF
>11|TRBJ2-3|TRBV30
AWKVLFRDTQY
>14|TRBJ1-1|TRBV13
ASSLGLVSRNTEAF
>14|TRBJ2-1|TRBV5-1
ASSLWFSRTNNEQF
>13|TRBJ2-7|TRBV4-1
ASSQVTSGGYEQY
>12|TRBJ2-1|TRBV28
ASREVRSYNEQF
>14|TRBJ2-2|TRBV6-6
ASSSTGTVNTGELF
>12|.|TRBV6-1
ASRETSGTYEQY
>14|TRBJ1-3|TRBV7-8
ASSLAVFRGGNTIY
>13|TRBJ1-6|TRBV28
ASSSDRVLNSPLH
>13|TRBJ1-6|TRBV7-2
ASSPLRGSNSPLH
>13|TRBJ2-7|TRBV4-1
ASSQDTGDSYEQY
>14|TRBJ2-2|TRBV4-1
ASSLRTSGSDGELF
>12|TRBJ2-5|TRBV28
ASSLRDRQETQY
>15|TRBJ2-1|TRBV19
ASSTPIAGGAYNEQF
>12|TRBJ2-1|TRBV27
ASSGQGHYNEQF
>13|TRBJ2-7|TRBV6-1
ASSDSTGAPYEQY
>15|TRBJ1-2|TRBV7-9
ASSFRKRPADNYGYT
>12|TRBJ2-7|TRBV6-6
ASSYSTGVGEQY
>11|TRBJ2-5|TRBV4-1
ASSQLQGETQY
>11|TRBJ2-1|TRBV6-6
ASSPTSGGSKF
>14|TRBJ1-4|TRBV18
ASSPPGASANEKLF
>16|TRBJ1-4|TRBV28
ASSWGQGAIATNEKLF
>13|TRBJ1-5|TRBV6-5
ASSGHEGSNQPQH
>13|TRBJ1-5|TRBV6-1
ASSEIGGRVQPQH